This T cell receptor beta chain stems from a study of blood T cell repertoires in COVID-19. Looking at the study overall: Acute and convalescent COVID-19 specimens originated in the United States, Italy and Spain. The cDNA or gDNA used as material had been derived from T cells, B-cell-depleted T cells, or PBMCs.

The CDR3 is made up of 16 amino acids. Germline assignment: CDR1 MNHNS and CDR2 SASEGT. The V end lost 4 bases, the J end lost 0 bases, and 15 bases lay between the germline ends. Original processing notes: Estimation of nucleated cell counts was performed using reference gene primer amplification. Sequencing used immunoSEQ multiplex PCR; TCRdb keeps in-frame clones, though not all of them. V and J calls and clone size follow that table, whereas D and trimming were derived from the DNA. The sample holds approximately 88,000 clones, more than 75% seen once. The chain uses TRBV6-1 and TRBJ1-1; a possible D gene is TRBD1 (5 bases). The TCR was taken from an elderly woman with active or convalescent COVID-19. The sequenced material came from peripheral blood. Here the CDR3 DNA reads TGTGCCAGCAGTGCCGACGCGGGGGGATTGAACACTGAAGCTTTCTTT. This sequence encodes CASSADAGGLNTEAFF.